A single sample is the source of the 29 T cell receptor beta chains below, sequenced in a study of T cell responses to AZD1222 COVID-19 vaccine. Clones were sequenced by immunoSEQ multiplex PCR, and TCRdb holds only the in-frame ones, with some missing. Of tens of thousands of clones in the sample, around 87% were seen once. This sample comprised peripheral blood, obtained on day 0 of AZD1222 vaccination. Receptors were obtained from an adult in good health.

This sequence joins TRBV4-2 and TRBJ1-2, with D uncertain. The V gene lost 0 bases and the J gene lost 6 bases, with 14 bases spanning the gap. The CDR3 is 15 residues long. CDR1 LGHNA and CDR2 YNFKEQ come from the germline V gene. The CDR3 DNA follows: TGTGCCAGCAGCCAAGATGAAGATTACCCAAATGGCTACACCTTC. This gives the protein CASSQDEDYPNGYTF.

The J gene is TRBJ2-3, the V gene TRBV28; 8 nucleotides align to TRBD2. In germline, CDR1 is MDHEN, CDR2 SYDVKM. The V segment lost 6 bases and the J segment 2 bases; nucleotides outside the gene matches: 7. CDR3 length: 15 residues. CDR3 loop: CASSPGGTPTDTQYF. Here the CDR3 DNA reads TGTGCCAGCAGCCCGGGGGGGACACCCACAGATACGCAGTATTTT.

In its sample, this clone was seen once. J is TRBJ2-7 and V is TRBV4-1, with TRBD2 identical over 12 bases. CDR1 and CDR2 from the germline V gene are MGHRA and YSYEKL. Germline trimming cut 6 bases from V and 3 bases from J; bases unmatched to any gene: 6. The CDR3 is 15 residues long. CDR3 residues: CASSSGTSGFYEQYF. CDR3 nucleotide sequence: TGCGCCAGCAGTTCCGGGACTAGCGGGTTCTACGAGCAGTACTTC.

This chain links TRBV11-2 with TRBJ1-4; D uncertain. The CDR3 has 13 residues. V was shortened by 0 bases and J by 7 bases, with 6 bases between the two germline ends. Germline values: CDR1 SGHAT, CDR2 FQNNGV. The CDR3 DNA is TGTGCCAGCAGCTTAGATCTAGGTGAAAAACTGTTTTTT. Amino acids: CASSLDLGEKLFF.

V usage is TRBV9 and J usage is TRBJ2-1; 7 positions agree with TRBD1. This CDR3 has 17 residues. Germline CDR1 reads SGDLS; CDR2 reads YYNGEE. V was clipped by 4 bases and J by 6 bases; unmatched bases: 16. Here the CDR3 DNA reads TGTGCCAGCAGCCATTCTACTAGTTTCGGGACAGTCAATGAGCAGTTCTTC. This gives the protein CASSHSTSFGTVNEQFF.

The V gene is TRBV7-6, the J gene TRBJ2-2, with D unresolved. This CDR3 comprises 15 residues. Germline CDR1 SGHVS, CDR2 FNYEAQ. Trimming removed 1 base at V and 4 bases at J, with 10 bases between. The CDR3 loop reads CASSLVSSSTGELFF. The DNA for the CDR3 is TGTGCCAGCAGCTTAGTGTCTTCCTCCACCGGGGAGCTGTTTTTT.

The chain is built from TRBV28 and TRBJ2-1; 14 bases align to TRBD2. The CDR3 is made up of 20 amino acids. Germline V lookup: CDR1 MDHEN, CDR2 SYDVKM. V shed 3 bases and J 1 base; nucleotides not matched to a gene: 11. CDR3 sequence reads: CASSFWFWGTSGSSYNEQFF. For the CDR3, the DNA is TGTGCCAGCAGTTTTTGGTTCTGGGGGACTAGCGGGAGTTCCTACAATGAGCAGTTCTTC.

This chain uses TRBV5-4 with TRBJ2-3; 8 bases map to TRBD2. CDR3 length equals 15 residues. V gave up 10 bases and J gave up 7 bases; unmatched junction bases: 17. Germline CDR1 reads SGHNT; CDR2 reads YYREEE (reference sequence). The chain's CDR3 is CASGNTGLVRHTQYF. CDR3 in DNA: TGTGCCTCAGGTAACACGGGACTAGTTCGTCATACGCAGTATTTT.

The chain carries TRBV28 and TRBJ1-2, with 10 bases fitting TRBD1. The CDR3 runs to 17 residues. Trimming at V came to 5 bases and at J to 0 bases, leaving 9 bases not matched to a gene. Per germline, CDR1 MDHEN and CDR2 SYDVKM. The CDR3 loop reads CASSLRDRGDPNYGYTF. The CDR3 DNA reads TGTGCCAGCAGTCTAAGGGACAGGGGAGACCCTAACTATGGCTACACCTTC.

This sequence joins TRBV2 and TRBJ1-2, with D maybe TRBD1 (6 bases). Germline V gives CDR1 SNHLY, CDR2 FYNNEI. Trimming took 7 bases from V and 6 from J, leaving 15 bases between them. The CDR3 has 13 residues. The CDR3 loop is CASTPDRRHGYTF. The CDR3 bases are TGTGCCAGCACCCCTGACAGGCGGCATGGCTACACCTTC. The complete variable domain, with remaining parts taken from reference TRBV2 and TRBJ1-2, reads EPEVTQTPSHQVTQMGQEVILRCVPISNHLYFYWYRQILGQKVEFLVSFYNNEISEKSEIFDDQFSVERPDGSNFTLKIRSTKLEDSAMYFCASTPDRRHGYTFGSGTRLTVV.

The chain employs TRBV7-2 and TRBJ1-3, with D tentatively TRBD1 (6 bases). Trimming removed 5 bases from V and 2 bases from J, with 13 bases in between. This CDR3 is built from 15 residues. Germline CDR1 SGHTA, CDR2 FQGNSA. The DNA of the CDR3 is TGTGCCAGCAGCACCCACGGGGGGCCTGGAAACACCATATATTTT. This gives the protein CASSTHGGPGNTIYF.

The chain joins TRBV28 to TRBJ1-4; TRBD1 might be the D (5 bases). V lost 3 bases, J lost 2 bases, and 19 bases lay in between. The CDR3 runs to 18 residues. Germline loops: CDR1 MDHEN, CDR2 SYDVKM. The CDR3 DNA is TGTGCCAGCAGTTTCCCCCCCGGGGCAGGGCCTACTAATGAAAAACTGTTTTTT. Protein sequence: CASSFPPGAGPTNEKLFF.

The CDR3, as DNA: TGTGCCAGCAGTGCGACAGGGGGCGTCCAGACCCAGTACTTC. Translated: CASSATGGVQTQYF. This chain joins TRBV25-1 and TRBJ2-5, with 10 bases lining up with TRBD1. V dropped 4 bases and J dropped 6; count of bases not matched to a gene: 5. The CDR3 has 14 amino acids. Germline V gene data show CDR1 as MGHDK and CDR2 as SYGVNS.

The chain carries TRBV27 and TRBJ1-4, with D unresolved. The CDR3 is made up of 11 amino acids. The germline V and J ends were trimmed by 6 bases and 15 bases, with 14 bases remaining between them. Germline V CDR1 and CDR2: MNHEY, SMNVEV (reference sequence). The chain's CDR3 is CASSRLNLLFF. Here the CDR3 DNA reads TGTGCCAGCAGCAGACTGAATTTGTTGTTTTTT.

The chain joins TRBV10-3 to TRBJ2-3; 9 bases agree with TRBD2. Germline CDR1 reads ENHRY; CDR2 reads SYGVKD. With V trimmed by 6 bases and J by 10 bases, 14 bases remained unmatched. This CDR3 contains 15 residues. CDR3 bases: TGTGCCATCAGCCCGGGACTAGCCCCCCCCAGTGCGCAGTATTTT. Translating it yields CAISPGLAPPSAQYF.

Written as DNA, the CDR3 is TGTGCCAGCAGTCCGGGCCACAGAACTGGCTACACCTTC. Amino acids: CASSPGHRTGYTF. The rearrangement links TRBV28 to TRBJ1-2; no firm D call. The CDR3 has 13 amino acids. Trimming shortened V by 5 bases and J by 7 bases, and 14 bases separated the two germline ends. The germline CDR1 and CDR2 sequences are MDHEN and SYDVKM.

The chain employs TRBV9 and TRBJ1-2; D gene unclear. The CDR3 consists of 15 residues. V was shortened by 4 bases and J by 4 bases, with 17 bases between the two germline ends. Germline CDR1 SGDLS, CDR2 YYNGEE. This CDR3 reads CASSPLERVPYGYTF. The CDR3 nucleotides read TGTGCCAGCAGCCCTCTGGAGAGGGTCCCCTATGGCTACACCTTC.

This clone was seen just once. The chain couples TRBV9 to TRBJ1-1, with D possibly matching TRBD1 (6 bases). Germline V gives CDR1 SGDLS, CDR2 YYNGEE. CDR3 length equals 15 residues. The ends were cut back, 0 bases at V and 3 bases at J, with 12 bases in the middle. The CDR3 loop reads CASSVEDRLYTEAFF. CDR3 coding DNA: TGTGCCAGCAGCGTAGAGGACAGATTATACACTGAAGCTTTCTTT.

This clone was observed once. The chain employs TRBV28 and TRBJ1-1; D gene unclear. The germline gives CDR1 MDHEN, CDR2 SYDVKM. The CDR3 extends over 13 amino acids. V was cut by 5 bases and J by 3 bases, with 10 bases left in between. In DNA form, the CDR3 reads TGTGCCAGCAGTACTTCCGGCCACACTGAAGCTTTCTTT. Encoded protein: CASSTSGHTEAFF.

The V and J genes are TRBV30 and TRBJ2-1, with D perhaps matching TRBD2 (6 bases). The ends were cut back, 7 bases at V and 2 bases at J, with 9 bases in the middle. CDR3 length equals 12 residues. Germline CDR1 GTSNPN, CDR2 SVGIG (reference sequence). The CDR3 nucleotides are TGTGCCTTCGTAGCGGCCTACAATGAGCAGTTCTTC. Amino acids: CAFVAAYNEQFF.

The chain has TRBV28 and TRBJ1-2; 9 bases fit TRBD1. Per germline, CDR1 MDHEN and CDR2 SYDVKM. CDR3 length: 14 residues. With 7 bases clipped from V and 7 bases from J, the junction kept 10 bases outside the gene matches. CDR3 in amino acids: CASTQFDRGGGYTF. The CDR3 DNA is TGTGCCAGCACCCAATTCGACAGGGGGGGTGGCTACACCTTC.

The chain's CDR3 is CASSPSRDRVRRGYTF. The CDR3 DNA sequence: TGTGCCAGTAGTCCGTCCCGGGACAGGGTCCGGCGTGGCTACACCTTC. V and J are TRBV19 and TRBJ1-2; 9 bases fit TRBD1. Germline CDR1 reads LNHDA; CDR2 reads SQIVND (reference sequence). The CDR3 is made up of 16 amino acids. V was pared by 5 bases and J by 7 bases, with 14 bases of the junction left unmatched.

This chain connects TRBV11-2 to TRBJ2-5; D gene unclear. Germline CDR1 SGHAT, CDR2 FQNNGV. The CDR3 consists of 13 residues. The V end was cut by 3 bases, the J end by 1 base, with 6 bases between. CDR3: CASSFGLQETQYF. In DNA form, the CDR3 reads TGTGCCAGCAGCTTTGGGCTCCAAGAGACCCAGTACTTC.

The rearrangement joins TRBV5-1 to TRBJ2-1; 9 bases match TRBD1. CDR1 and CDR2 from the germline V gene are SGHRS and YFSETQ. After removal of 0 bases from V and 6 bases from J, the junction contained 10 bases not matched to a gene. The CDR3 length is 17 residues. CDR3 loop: CASSLAPGQGYGNEQFF. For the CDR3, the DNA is TGCGCCAGCAGCTTGGCCCCGGGACAGGGTTATGGCAATGAGCAGTTCTTC. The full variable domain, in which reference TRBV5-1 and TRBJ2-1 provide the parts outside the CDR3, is KAGVTQTPRYLIKTRGQQVTLSCSPISGHRSVSWYQQTPGQGLQFLFEYFSETQRNKGNFPGRFSGRQFSNSRSEMNVSTLELGDSALYLCASSLAPGQGYGNEQFFGPGTRLTVL.

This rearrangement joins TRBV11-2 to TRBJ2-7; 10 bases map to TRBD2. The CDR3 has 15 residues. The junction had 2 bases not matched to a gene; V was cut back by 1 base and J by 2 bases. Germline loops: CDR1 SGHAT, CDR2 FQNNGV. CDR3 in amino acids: CASSLGLAGTYEQYF. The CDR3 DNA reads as TGTGCCAGCAGCTTAGGACTAGCGGGCACCTACGAGCAGTACTTC.

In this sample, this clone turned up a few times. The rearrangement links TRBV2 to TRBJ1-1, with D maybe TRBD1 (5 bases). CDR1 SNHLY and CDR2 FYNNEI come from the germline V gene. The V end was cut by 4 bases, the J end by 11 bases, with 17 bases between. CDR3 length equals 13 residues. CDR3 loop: CASSVGPGKTAFF. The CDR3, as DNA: TGTGCCAGCAGTGTGGGACCAGGGAAGACGGCTTTCTTT.

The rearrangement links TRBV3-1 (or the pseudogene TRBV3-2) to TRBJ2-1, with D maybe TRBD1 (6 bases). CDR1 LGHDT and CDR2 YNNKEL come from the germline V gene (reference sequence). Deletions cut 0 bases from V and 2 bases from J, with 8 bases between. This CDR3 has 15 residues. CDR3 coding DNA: TGTGCCAGCAGCCAAGAGGGGGCTGCCTACAATGAGCAGTTCTTC. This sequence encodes CASSQEGAAYNEQFF.

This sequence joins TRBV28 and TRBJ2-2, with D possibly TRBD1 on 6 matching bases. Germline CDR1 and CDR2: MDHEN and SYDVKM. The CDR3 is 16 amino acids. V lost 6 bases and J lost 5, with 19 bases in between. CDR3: CASRTNTGLGTGELFF. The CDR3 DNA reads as TGTGCCAGCAGGACAAACACAGGGCTCGGGACCGGGGAGCTGTTTTTT.

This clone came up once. The CDR3: CASSQNTGAGNTIYF. The CDR3 DNA is TGTGCCAGCAGCCAGAATACAGGGGCTGGAAACACCATATATTTT. V is TRBV3-1 (or the pseudogene TRBV3-2) and J is TRBJ1-3, with 7 bases identical to TRBD1. CDR1 is LGHDT, CDR2 YNNKEL, per germline (reference sequence). V gave up 3 bases and J gave up 2 bases; unmatched junction bases: 4. This CDR3 region has 15 residues.